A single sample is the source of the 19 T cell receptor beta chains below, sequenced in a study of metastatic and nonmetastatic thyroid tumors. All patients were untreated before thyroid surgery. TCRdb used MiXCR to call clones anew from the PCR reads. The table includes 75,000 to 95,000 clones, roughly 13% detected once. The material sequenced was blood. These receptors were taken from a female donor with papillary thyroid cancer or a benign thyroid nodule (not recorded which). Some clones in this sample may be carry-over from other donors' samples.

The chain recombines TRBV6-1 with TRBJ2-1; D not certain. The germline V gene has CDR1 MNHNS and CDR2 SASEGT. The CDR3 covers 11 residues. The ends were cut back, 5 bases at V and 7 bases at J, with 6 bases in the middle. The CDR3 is CASSPSNEQFF. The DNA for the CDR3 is TGTGCCAGCAGTCCTTCGAATGAGCAGTTCTTC.

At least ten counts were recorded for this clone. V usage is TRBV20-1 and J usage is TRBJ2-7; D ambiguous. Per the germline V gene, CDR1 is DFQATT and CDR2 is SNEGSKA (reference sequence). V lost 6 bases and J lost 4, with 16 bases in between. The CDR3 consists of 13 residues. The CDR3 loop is CSAEPGQQYEQYF. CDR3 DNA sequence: TGCAGTGCAGAGCCGGGCCAACAATACGAGCAGTACTTC.

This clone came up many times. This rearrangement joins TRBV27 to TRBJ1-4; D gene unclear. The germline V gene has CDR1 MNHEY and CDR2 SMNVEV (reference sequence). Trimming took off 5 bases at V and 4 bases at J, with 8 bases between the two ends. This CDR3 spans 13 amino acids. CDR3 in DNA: TGTGCCAGCAGTCAAAGTTATAATGAAAAACTGTTTTTT. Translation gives CASSQSYNEKLFF.

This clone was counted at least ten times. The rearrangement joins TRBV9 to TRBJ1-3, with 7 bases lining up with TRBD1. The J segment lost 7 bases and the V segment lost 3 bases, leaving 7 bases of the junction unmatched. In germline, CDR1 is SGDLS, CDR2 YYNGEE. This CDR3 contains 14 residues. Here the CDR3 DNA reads TGTGCCAGCAGCGGGGGGACAGTCGGGAACACCATATATTTT. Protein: CASSGGTVGNTIYF.

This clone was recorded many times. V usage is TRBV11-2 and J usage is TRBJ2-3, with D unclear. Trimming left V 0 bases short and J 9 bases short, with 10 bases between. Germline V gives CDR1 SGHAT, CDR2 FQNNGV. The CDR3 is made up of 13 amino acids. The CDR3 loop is CASSLEYYQTQYF. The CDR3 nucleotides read TGTGCCAGCAGCTTAGAGTACTACCAAACGCAGTATTTT.

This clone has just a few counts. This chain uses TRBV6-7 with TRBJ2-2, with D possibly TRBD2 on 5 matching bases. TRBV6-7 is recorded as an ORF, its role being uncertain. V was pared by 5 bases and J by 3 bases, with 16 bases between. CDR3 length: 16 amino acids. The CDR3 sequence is CASSGRGNPDTGELFF. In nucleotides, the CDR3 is TGTGCCAGCAGTGGCCGGGGAAACCCAGACACCGGGGAGCTGTTTTTT.

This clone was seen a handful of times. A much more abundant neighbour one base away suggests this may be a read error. The CDR3 protein is CASSQAGNTGAFF. CDR3 coding DNA: TGCGCCAGCAGCCAAGCAGGGAACACTGGAGCTTTCTTT. The rearrangement uses TRBV4-3 and TRBJ1-1; perhaps TRBD1 as D (5 bases). CDR1 is LGHNA, CDR2 YSLEER, per germline. CDR3 length: 13 residues.

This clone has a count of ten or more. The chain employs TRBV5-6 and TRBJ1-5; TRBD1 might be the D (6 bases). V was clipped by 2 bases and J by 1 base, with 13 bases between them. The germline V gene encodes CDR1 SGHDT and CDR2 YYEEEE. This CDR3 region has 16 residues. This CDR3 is CASSFQGSGSNQPQHF. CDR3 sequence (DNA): TGTGCCAGCAGCTTTCAGGGGTCGGGGAGCAATCAGCCCCAGCATTTT. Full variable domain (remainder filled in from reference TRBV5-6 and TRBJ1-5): DAGVTQSPTHLIKTRGQQVTLRCSPKSGHDTVSWYQQALGQGPQFIFQYYEEEERQRGNFPDRFSGHQFPNYSSELNVNALLLGDSALYLCASSFQGSGSNQPQHFGDGTRLSIL.

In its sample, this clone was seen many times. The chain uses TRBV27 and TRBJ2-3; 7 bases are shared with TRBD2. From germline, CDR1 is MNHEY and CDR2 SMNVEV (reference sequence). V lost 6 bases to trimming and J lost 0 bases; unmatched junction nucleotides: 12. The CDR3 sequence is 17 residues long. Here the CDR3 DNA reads TGTGCCAGCAGCCCGCGTGGTAGCGGGCCCAGCACAGATACGCAGTATTTT. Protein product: CASSPRGSGPSTDTQYF.

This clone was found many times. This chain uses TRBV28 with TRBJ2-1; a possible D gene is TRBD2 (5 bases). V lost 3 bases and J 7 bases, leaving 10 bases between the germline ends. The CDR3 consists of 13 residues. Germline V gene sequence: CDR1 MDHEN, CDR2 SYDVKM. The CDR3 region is CASSLGGRNEQFF. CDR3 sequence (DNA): TGTGCCAGCAGTTTGGGTGGGAGAAATGAGCAGTTCTTC.

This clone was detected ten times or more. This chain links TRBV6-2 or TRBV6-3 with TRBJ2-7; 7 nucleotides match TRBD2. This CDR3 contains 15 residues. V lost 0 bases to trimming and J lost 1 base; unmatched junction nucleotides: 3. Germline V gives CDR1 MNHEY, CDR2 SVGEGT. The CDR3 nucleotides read TGTGCCAGCAGTTACTCGGCTAGCGGATCCTACGAGCAGTACTTC. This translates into CASSYSASGSYEQYF.

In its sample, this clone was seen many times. In DNA, the CDR3 is TGTGCCAGCAGCCGCATGAGAGGCATGAACACTGAAGCTTTCTTT. Its translation: CASSRMRGMNTEAFF. The genes are TRBV7-9 and TRBJ1-1; no clear D. Germline V lookup: CDR1 SEHNR, CDR2 FQNEAQ (reference sequence). Trimming left V 5 bases short and J 0 bases short, with 13 bases between. CDR3 length: 15 residues.

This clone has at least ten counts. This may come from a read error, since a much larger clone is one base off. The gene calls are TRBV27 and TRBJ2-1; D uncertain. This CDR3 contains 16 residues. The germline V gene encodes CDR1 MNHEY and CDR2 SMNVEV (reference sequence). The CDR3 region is CAGSLSRREKYNEQFF. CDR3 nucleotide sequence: TGTGCCGGCAGTTTATCGAGGCGCGAAAAATACAATGAGCAGTTCTTC.

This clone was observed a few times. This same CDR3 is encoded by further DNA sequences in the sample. In nucleotides, the CDR3 is TGTGCCAGCAGCCTGTTAGGGGGGAACACTGAAGCTTTCTTT. It encodes CASSLLGGNTEAFF. This rearrangement joins TRBV5-4 to TRBJ1-1, with D maybe TRBD1 (6 bases). V lost 4 bases and J lost 1, with 11 bases in between. CDR1 and CDR2 (germline): SGHNT, YYREEE (reference sequence). The CDR3 loop spans 14 amino acids.

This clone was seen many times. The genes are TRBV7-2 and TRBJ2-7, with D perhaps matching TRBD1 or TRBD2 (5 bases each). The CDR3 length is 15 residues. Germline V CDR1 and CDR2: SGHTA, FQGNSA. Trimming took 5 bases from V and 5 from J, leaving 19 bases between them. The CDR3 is CASSPIDPRGDEQYF. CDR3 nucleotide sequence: TGTGCCAGCAGCCCAATCGACCCGAGAGGGGACGAGCAGTACTTC.

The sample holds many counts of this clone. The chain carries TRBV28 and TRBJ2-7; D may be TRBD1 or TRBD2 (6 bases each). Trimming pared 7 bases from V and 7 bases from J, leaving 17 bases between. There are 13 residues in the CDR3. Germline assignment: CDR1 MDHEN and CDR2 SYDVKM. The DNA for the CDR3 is TGTGCCAGCAAAGGGGGGTGGGCGGGTGAGCAGTACTTC. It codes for CASKGGWAGEQYF.

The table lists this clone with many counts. The CDR3 bases are TGTGCCAGCAGCCAAGACAGGGGGCCGGATTCACCCCTCCACTTT. This gives the protein CASSQDRGPDSPLHF. The chain joins TRBV4-2 to TRBJ1-6; 8 bases agree with TRBD1. The CDR3 runs 15 residues. Germline V CDR1 and CDR2: LGHNA, YNFKEQ. V was pared by 0 bases and J by 8 bases, with 3 bases of the junction left unmatched.

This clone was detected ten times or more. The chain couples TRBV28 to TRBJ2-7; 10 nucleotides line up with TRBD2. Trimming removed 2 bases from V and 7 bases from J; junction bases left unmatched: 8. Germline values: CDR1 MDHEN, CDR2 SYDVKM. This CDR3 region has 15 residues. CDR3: CASSLAAGGPGEQYF. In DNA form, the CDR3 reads TGTGCCAGCAGTTTAGCAGCGGGAGGGCCGGGGGAGCAGTACTTC.

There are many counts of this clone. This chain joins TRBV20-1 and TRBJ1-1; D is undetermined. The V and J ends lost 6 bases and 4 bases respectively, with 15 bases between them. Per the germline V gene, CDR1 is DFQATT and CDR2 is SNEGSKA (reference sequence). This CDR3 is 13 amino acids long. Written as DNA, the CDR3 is TGCAGTGCCAGGACCCTCACGGGCACTGAAGCTTTCTTT. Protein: CSARTLTGTEAFF.